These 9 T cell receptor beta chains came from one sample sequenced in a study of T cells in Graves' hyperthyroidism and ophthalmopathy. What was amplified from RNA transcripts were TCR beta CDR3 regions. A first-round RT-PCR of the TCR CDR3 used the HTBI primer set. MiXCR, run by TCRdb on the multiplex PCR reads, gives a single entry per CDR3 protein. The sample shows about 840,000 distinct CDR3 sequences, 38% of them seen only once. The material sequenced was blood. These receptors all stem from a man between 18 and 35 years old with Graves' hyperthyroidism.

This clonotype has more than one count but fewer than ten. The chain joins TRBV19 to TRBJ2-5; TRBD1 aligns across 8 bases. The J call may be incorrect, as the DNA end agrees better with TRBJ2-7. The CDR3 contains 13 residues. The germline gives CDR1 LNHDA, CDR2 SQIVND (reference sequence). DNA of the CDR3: TGTGCCAGTAATTTCGGACAGGGCAACGAGCAGTACTTC. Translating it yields CASNFGQGNEQYF.

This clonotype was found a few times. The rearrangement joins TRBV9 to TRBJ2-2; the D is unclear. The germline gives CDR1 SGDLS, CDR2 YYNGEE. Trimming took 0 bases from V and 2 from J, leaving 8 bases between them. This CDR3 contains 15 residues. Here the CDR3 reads CASSVGVSNTGELFF. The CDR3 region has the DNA TGTGCCAGCAGCGTAGGTGTGTCCAACACCGGGGAGCTGTTTTTT.

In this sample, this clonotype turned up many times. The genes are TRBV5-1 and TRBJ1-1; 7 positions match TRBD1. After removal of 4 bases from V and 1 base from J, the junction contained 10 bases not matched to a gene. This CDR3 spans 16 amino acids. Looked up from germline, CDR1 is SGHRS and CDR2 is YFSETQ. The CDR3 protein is CASSPRQGGTNTEAFF. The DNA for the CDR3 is TGCGCCAGCAGCCCAAGACAGGGAGGTACGAACACTGAAGCTTTCTTT.

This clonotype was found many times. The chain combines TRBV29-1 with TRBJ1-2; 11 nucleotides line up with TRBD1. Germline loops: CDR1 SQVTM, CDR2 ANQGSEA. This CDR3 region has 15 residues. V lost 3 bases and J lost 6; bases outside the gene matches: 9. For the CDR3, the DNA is TGCAGCGTTGACCCAGGACAGGGGGCTATGAATGGCTACACCTTC. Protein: CSVDPGQGAMNGYTF.

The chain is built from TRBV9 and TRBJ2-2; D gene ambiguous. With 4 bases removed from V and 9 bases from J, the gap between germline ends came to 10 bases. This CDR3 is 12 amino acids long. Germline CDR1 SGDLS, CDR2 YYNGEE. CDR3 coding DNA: TGTGCCAGCAGCCCTCAAGACAGGGAGCTGTTTTTT. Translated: CASSPQDRELFF.

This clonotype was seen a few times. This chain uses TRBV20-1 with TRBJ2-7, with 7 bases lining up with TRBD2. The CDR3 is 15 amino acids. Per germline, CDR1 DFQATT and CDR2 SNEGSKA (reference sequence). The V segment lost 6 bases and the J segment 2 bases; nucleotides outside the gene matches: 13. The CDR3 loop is CSAPPFGGNTYEQYF. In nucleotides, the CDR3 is TGCAGTGCGCCCCCTTTCGGGGGGAATACCTACGAGCAGTACTTC.

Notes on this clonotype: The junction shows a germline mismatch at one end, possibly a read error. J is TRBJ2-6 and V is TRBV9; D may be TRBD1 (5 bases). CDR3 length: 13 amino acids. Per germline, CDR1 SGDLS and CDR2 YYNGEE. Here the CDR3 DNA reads TGTGCCAGCAGCGTAGAAGGGGCAAACACTGAAGCTTTC. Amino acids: CASSVEGANTEAF.

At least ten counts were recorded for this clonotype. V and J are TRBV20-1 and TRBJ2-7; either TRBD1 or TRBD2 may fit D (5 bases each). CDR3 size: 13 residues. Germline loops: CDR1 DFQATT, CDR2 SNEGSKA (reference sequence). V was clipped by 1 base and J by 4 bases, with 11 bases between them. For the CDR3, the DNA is TGCAGTGCTAGAGGTCAATGGGGGTACGAGCAGTACTTC. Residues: CSARGQWGYEQYF.

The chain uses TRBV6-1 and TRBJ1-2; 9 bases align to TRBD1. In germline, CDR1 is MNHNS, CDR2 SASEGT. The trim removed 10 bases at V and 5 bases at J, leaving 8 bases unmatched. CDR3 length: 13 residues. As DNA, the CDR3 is TGTGCCACCCGGACAGGGGCCCATTATGGCTACACCTTC. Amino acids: CATRTGAHYGYTF.